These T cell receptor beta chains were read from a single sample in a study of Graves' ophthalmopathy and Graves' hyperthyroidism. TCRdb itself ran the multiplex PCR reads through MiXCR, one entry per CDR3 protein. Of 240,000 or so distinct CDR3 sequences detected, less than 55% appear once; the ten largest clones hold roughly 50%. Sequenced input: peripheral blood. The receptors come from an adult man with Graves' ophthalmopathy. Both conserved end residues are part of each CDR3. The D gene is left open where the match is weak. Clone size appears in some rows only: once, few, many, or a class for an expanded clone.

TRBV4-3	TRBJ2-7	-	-	TGCGCCAGCAGCCAAGCAGGGTCTTACGAGCAGTACTTC	CASSQAGSYEQYF
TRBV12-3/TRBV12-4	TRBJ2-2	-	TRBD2	TGTGCCAGCAGTTTTGGGGGGGAGGGCACCGGGGAGCTGTTTTTT	CASSFGGEGTGELFF
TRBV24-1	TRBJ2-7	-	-	TGTGCCACCAGCCCCCTTGAGGGTTACGAGCAGTACTTC	CATSPLEGYEQYF
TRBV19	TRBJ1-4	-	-	TGTGCCAGTAGTGCATACAGCACAACTAATGAAAAACTGTTTTTT	CASSAYSTTNEKLFF
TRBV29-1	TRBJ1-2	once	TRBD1	TGCAGCGCACGGACAGGGGGCGCGGGAGGAGGCTACACCTTC	CSARTGGAGGGYTF
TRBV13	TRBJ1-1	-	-	TGTGCCAGCAGCGCTATCAGGAACACTGAAGCTTTCTTT	CASSAIRNTEAFF
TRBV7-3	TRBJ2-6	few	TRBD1	TGTGCCAGCAGCTCCCGGACAGGGGGTTTCACTGGGGCCAACGTCCTGACTTTC	CASSSRTGGFTGANVLTF
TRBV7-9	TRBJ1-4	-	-	TGTGCCAGCAGCACCCGGTATGGGGGGATCTTTTTT	CASSTRYGGIFF
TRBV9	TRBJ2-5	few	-	TGTGCCAGCAGCGTAACCCTGCGGGGAGAGACCCAGTACTTC	CASSVTLRGETQYF
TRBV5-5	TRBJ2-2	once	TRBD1	TGTGCCAGCAGCTCCCGGGACAGGGGAAACACCGGGGAGCTGTTTTTT	CASSSRDRGNTGELFF
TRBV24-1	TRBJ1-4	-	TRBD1	TGTGCCACCAGTGACCCCGGACAGGGGGCGCTTAATGAAAAACTGTTTTTT	CATSDPGQGALNEKLFF
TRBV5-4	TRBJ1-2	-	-	TGTGCCAGCAGCTTGGTTGGGGGCTCCAACTATGGCTACACCTTC	CASSLVGGSNYGYTF
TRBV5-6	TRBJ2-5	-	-	TGTGCCAGCAGCTTGCCTCCATCAGGAGAGACCCAGTACTTC	CASSLPPSGETQYF
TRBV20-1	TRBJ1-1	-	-	TGCAGTGCTAGAGATCGCCAGGGAGGTGCCACTGAAGCTTTCTTT	CSARDRQGGATEAFF
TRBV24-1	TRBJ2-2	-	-	TGTGCCAGCAGTTTACTTACGAACACCGGGGAGCTGTTTTTT	CASSLLTNTGELFF
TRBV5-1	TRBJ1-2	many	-	TGCGCCAGCAGCCCGGGATCTTATGGCTACACCTTC	CASSPGSYGYTF
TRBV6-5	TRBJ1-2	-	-	TGTGCCAGCAGTGAACTTGGCAGTTACTATGGCTACACCTTC	CASSELGSYYGYTF
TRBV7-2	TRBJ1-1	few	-	TGTGCCAGCAGCTTAGCGGCAGGGAGTAAGAACACTGAAGCTTTCTTT	CASSLAAGSKNTEAFF
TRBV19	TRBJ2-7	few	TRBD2	TGTGCCAGTAGTATAGGGTCTAGCGGAACCTACGAGCAGTACTTC	CASSIGSSGTYEQYF
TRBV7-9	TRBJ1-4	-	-	TGTGCCGTTGCGCGGGGCCCTTCTACTAATGAAAAACTGTTTTTT	CAVARGPSTNEKLFF
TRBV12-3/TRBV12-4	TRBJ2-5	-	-	TGTGCCAGCAGCGTAGGGCTAGCCAGAGAGACCCAGTACTTC	CASSVGLARETQYF
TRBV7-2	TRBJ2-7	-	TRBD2	TGTGCCAGCAGCTTGTTTCGGGGACTAGCGGGAGTCGTGTACGAGCAGTACTTC	CASSLFRGLAGVVYEQYF
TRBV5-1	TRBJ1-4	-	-	TGCGCCAGCAGCTCCCAAGTGGGGGGGTCAACTAATGAAAAACTGTTTTTT	CASSSQVGGSTNEKLFF
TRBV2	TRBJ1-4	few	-	TGTGCCAGCAGTGAAAACAGGAAAGGTGAAAAACTGTTTTTT	CASSENRKGEKLFF
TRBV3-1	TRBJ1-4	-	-	TGTGCCAGCAGCCAAGATCTTGAAGTAACTGAAAAACTGTTTTTT	CASSQDLEVTEKLFF
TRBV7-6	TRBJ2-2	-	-	TGTGCCAGCAGCTTAGCGGTAGCGCAGACGAACACCGGGGAGCTGTTTTTC	CASSLAVAQTNTGELFF
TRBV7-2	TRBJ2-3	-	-	TGTGCCAGCAGCACCCGACCTGGTGATGGGCAGTATTTT	CASSTRPGDGQYF
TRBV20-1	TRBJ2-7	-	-	TGCAGTGCTTCCCGTTCAGGCGGCTACGAGCAGTACTTC	CSASRSGGYEQYF
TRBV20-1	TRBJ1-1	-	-	TGCAGTGCTAACGCCGGGTGGCAGCCGACTGAAGCTTTCTTT	CSANAGWQPTEAFF
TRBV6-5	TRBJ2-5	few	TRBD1	TGTGCCAGCAGCTATCAGGGAGACAGGGCAGAGACCCAGTACTTC	CASSYQGDRAETQYF
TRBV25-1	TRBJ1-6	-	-	TGTGCCAGCACAGAGGGCCAGGATGTCGGCTCCTATAATTCACCCCTCCACTTT	CASTEGQDVGSYNSPLHF
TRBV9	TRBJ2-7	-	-	TGTGCCCTCGACAGCTCCTCCTACGAGCAGTACTTC	CALDSSSYEQYF
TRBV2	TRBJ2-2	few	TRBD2	TGTGCCAGCAGTGAAGGCCTAGCGGGAGAGAACACCGGGGAGCTGTTTTTT	CASSEGLAGENTGELFF
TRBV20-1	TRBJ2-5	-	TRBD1	TGCAGTGCTAGAACGGGGACAGCACAAGAGACCCAGTACTTC	CSARTGTAQETQYF
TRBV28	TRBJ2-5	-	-	TGTGCCAGCAAATCTTCAGGGGGGGGGCCGCCCCAGTACTTC	CASKSSGGGPPQYF
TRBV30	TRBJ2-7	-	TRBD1	TGTGCCTGGAGTCCGTTTCCGGGACAGGGATCCTACGAGCAGTACTTC	CAWSPFPGQGSYEQYF
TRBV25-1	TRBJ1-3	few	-	TGTGCCAGCAGTGAATATACCAGGGAATCTGGAAACACCATATATTTT	CASSEYTRESGNTIYF
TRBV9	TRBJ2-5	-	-	TGTGCCAGCAGCCGGGACCGTGCCAGAGAGACCCAGTACTTC	CASSRDRARETQYF
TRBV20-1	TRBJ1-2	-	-	TGCAGTGCCAAGGTCAGGTTCAACTATGGCTACACCTTC	CSAKVRFNYGYTF
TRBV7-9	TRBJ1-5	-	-	TGTGCCAGCAGTTCAGACACAAATCAGCCCCAGCATTTT	CASSSDTNQPQHF
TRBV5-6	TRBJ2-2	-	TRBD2	TGTGCCAGCAGCAGACTAGCGGGGGGGCCCGAGGAGCTGTTTTTT	CASSRLAGGPEELFF
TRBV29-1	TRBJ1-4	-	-	TGCAGCGTTGAGGAGAGGGTCGGGGAACTGTTTTTT	CSVEERVGELFF